Listed here is a single T cell receptor beta chain. Plating of some 200,000 CFSE-labeled responder cells was done together with some 200,000 irradiated, violet-dye-labeled stimulator cells. The record originates from a study of graft-versus-host responses after intestinal transplantation. Study at large: Grafts were multivisceral, liver-intestinal, or isolated intestinal. The whole recipient group had anti-thymocyte globulin induction followed by tacrolimus and steroids for two to three years.

Study observations and caveats: The marrow of recipients harbored GvH clones, and ileum or blood showed some of them first.

The data were produced by immunoSEQ multiplex PCR, yet TCRdb's version contains in-frame clones alone and is incomplete. The table has over 20,000 clones, about half seen once. This CDR3 region has 13 residues. Trimming stripped 5 bases from V and 1 base from J, with 8 bases between. Germline values: CDR1 SGHAT, CDR2 FQNNGV. The chain is built from TRBV11-2 and TRBJ2-5; tentative D call: TRBD2 (6 bases). The TCR sequence derives from a human patient who received an intestinal transplant. This material consisted of alloreactive CD4+ T cells from a mixed lymphocyte reaction culture, taken before intestinal transplant. Regarding subset: CFSE-low proliferating T cells sorted from roughly 6-day pre-transplant mixed lymphocyte reaction (GvH or HvG direction). Here the CDR3 DNA reads TGTGCCAGCAGCCGTAGCGGCCAAGAGACCCAGTACTTC. Residues: CASSRSGQETQYF.